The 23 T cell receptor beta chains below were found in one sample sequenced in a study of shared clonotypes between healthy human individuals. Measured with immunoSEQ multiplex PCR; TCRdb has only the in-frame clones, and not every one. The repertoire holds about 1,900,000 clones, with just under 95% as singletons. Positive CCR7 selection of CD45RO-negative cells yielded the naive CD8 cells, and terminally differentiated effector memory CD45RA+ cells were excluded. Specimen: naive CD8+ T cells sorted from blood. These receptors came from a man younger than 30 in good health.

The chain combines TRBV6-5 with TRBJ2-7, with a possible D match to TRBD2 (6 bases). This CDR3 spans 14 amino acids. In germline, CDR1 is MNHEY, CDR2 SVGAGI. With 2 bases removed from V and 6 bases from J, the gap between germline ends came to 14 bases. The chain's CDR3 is CASSYEEGLTEQYF. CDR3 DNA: TGTGCCAGCAGTTACGAGGAGGGCCTGACCGAGCAGTACTTC.

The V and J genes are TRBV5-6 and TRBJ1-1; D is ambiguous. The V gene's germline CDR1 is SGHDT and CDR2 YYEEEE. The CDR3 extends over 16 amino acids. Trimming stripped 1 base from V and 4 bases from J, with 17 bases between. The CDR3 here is CASSLWFSEFGTEAFF. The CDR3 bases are TGTGCCAGCAGCTTGTGGTTCTCAGAGTTCGGCACTGAAGCTTTCTTT.

In nucleotides, the CDR3 is TGTGCCAGCAGCTCCTTACTAGCGGGGTTGAACACCGGGGAGCTGTTTTTT. Residues: CASSSLLAGLNTGELFF. V and J are TRBV7-9 and TRBJ2-2; TRBD2 matches 10 bases. The CDR3 consists of 17 residues. Germline assignment: CDR1 SEHNR and CDR2 FQNEAQ (reference sequence). The trim removed 4 bases at V and 1 base at J, leaving 6 bases unmatched.

For the CDR3, the DNA is TGTGCCAGCAGAGGATTCGACTACGAGCAGTACTTC. Translating it yields CASRGFDYEQYF. This chain joins TRBV27 and TRBJ2-7, with D hard to call. Per germline, CDR1 MNHEY and CDR2 SMNVEV (reference sequence). The V gene lost 6 bases and the J gene lost 3 bases, with 9 bases spanning the gap. This CDR3 region has 12 residues.

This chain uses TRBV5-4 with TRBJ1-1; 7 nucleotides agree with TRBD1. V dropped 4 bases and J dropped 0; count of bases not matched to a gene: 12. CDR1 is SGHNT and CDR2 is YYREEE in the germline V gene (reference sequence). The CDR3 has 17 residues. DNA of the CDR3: TGTGCCAGCAGCGGGGGGACAGCTCGTGGGATGAACACTGAAGCTTTCTTT. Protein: CASSGGTARGMNTEAFF.

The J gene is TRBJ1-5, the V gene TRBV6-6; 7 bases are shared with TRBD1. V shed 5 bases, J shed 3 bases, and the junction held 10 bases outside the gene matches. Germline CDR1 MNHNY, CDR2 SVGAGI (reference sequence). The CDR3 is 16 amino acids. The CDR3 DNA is TGTGCCAGCAGTACGCTAGGGACAGTCTACAATCAGCCCCAGCATTTT. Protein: CASSTLGTVYNQPQHF.

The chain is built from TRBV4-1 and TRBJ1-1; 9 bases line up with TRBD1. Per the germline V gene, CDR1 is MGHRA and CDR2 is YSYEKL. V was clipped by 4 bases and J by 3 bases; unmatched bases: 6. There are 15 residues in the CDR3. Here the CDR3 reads CASSLHRGQDTEAFF. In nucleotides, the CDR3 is TGCGCCAGCAGCCTCCACAGGGGGCAGGACACTGAAGCTTTCTTT.

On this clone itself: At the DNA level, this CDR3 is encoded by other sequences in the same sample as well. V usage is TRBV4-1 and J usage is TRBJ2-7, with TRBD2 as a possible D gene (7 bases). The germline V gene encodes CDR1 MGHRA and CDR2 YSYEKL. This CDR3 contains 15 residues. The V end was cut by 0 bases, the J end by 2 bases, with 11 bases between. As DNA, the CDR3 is TGCGCCAGCAGCCAAGAATCGGGGGGCCCCTACGAGCAGTACTTC. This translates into CASSQESGGPYEQYF.

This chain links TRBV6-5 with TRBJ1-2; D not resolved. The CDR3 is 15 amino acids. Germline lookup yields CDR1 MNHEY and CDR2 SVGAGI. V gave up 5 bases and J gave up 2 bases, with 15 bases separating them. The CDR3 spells CASSRSGELNYGYTF. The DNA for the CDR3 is TGTGCCAGCAGTAGATCCGGGGAGCTAAACTATGGCTACACCTTC.

The CDR3 loop is CASSLGRDRGKNGYTF. As DNA, the CDR3 is TGTGCCAGCAGCTTAGGCCGGGACAGGGGGAAGAATGGCTACACCTTC. This chain joins TRBV13 and TRBJ1-2; 11 bases agree with TRBD1. CDR1 and CDR2 (germline): PRHDT, FYEKMQ (reference sequence). With V trimmed by 0 bases and J by 6 bases, 6 bases remained unmatched. This CDR3 has 16 residues.

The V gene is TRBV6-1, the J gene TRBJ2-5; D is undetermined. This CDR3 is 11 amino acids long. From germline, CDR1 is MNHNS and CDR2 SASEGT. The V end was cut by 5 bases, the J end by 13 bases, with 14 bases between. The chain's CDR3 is CASSTTRRWYF. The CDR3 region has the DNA TGTGCCAGCAGTACGACGCGTCGTTGGTACTTC.

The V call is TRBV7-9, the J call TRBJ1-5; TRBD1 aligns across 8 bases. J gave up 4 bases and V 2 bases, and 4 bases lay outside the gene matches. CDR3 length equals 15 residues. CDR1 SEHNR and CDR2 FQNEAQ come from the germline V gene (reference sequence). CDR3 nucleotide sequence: TGTGCCAGCAGCTTATCAGGGGGCGTAAATCAGCCCCAGCATTTT. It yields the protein CASSLSGGVNQPQHF.

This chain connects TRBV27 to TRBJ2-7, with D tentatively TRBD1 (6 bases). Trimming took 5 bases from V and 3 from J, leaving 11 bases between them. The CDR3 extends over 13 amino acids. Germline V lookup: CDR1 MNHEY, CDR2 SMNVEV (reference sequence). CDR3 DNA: TGTGCCAGCAGTCCCTCACAGGGCTACGAGCAGTACTTC. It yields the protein CASSPSQGYEQYF.

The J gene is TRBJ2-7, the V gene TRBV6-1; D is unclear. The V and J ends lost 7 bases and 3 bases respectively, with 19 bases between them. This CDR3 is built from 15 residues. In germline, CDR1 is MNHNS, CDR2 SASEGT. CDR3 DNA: TGTGCCAGCACTACTCCCATGGGATTTCACTACGAGCAGTACTTC. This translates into CASTTPMGFHYEQYF.

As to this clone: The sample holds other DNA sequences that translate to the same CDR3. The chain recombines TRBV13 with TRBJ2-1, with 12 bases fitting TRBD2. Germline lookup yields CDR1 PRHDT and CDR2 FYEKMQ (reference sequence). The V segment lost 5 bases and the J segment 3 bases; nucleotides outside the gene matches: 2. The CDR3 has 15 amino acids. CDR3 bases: TGTGCCAGCAGCCTACTAGCGGGAGGCTACAATGAGCAGTTCTTC. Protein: CASSLLAGGYNEQFF.

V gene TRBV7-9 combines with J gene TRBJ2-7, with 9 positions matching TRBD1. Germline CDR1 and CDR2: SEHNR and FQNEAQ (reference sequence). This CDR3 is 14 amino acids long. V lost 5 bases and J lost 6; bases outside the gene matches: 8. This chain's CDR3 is CASSPGQGPGEQYF. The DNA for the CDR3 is TGTGCCAGCAGCCCTGGACAGGGGCCGGGCGAGCAGTACTTC.

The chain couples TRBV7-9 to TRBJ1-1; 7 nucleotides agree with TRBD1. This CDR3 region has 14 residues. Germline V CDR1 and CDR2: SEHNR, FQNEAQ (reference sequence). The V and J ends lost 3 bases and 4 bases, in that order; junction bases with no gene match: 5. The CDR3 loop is CASSLGQRPTEAFF. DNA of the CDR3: TGTGCCAGCAGCTTGGGACAGCGGCCCACTGAAGCTTTCTTT.

CDR3 DNA: TGTGCCAGCAGCCCATACACAGATACGCAGTATTTT. Its translation: CASSPYTDTQYF. The V gene is TRBV14, the J gene TRBJ2-3; no definite D call. The germline gives CDR1 SGHDN, CDR2 FVKESK. This CDR3 has 12 amino acids. With 4 bases removed from V and 2 bases from J, the gap between germline ends came to 4 bases.

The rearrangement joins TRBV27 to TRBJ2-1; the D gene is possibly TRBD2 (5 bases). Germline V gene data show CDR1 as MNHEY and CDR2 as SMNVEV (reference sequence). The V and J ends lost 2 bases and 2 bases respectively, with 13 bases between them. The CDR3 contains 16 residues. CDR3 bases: TGTGCCAGCAGTTTAGCCGGGATAGTACCCTACAATGAGCAGTTCTTC. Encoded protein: CASSLAGIVPYNEQFF.

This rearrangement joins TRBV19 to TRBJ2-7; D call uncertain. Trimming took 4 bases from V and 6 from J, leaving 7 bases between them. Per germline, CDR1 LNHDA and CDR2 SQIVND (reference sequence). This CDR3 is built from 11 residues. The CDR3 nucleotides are TGTGCCAGTAGTAACGGCGGCGAGCAGTACTTC. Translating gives CASSNGGEQYF.

CDR3 in DNA: TGTGCCAGCCAGGGACAGGGGAGCACAGATACGCAGTATTTT. Amino acid sequence: CASQGQGSTDTQYF. The V gene is TRBV2, the J gene TRBJ2-3, with 10 bases matching TRBD1. The CDR3 is 14 amino acids. Germline V gene data show CDR1 as SNHLY and CDR2 as FYNNEI. Trimming removed 8 bases from V and 0 bases from J; junction bases left unmatched: 2. The variable domain in full, completed from reference TRBV2 and TRBJ2-3, reads EPEVTQTPSHQVTQMGQEVILRCVPISNHLYFYWYRQILGQKVEFLVSFYNNEISEKSEIFDDQFSVERPDGSNFTLKIRSTKLEDSAMYFCASQGQGSTDTQYFGPGTRLTVL.

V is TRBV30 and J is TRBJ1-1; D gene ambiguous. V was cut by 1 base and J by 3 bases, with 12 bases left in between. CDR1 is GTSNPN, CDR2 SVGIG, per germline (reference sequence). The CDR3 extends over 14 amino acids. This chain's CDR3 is CAWSGPVLDTEAFF. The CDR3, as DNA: TGTGCCTGGAGTGGTCCAGTTCTGGACACTGAAGCTTTCTTT.

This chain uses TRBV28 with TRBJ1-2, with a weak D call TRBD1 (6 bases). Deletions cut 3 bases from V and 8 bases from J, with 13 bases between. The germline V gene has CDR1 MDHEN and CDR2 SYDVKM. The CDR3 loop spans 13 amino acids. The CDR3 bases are TGTGCCAGCAGTTTGGTACAGGGTGGAGGCTACACCTTC. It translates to CASSLVQGGGYTF.